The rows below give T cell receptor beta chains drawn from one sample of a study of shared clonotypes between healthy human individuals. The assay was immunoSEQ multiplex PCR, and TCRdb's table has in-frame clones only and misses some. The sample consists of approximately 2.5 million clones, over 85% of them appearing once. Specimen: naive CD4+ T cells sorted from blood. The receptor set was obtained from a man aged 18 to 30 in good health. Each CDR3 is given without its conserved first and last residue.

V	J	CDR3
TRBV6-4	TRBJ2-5	ASSDSKAKVGTGVKETQY
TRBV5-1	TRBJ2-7	ASSLGGTGAGYEQY
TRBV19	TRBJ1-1	ASSLGSRRTEAF
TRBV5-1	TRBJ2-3	ASSLLPTDTQY
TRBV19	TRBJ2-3	ASSIGQGSDTQY
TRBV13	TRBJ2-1	ASSSNTFSEGGAQYNEQF
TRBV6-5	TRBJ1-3	ASSYSTSGNTIY
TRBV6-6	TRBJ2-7	ASSTLAGASWEQY
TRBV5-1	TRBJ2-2	ASSSFPSDTGELF
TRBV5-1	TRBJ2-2	ASSRAGQTNTGELF
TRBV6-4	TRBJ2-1	ASSQNLAGSYNEQF
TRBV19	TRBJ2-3	ASCDLADTDTQY
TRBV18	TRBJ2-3	ASSPQGGNTDTQY
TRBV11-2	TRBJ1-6	ASAGTAIPSYNSPLH
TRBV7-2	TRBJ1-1	ASSSTFDKLQAQQAF
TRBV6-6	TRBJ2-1	ASSTSGQGANEQF
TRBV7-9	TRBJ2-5	ASSSLAGVVRETQY
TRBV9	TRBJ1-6	ASSVSQGQTNSPLH
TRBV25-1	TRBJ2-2	ASSEQGLNTGELF
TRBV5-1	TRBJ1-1	ASSPGQPNTEAF
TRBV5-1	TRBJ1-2	ASSDTGADYGYT
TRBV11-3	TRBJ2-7	ASSLEVEDFHEQY
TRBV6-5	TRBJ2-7	ASSYSRGMFYEQY
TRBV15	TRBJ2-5	ATSRTRGTLETQY
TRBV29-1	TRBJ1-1	SVEVSNTEAF
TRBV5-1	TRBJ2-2	ASSFGISAGELF
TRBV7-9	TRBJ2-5	ASSPQEYVGETQY
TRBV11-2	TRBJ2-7	ASSLAAYEQY
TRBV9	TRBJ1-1	ASSVRDQNTEAF
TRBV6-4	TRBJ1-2	ASSPGQGVGGYT
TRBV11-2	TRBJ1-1	ASSLSGRPAF
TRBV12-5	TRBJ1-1	ASGSASGEKEAF
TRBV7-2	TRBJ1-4	ASSSQGPVDIEKLF
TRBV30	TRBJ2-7	GGDTLGEQY
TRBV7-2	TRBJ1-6	ASSSDRDLSSPLH
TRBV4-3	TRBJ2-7	ASSQDGLAGYEQY
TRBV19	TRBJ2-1	ASSIPGLTPYNEQF
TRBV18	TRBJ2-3	ASSPVRTGPEQY
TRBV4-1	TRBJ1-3	ASSQVMGFFSGNTIY
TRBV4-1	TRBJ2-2	ASSQDSGYTGELF
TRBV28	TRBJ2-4	ASRPPGAGGLDIQY
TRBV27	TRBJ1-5	ASSSDRASQPQH
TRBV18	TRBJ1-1	ASSPEGHLNTEAF
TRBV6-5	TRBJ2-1	ASRRGTYNEQF
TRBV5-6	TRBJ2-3	ASSLLAGTDTQY
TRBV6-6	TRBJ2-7	ASRPYRDGSYEQY
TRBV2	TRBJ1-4	ASRHTGTNEKLF
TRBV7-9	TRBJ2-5	ASSFSGQETQY
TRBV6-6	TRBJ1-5	ASTPGTGVQPQH
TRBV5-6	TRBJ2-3	ASSLDSGASTDTQY
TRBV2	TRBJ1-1	ASSAPDSEAF